This record covers a single T cell receptor beta chain. Antigen: not known. The library came from three nested PCR rounds adapted from ARM-PCR protocols. TCRdb reprocessed the multiplex PCR reads via MiXCR and lists one record per CDR3 protein. The sample records tens of thousands of distinct CDR3 sequences, around 59% being singletons. This entry is derived from a study of tumor and adjacent non-tumor tissue in lung cancer. Overall study findings and caveats: TCR diversity was significantly greater in tumor than normal lung tissue. In normal lung, the top 100 clones were significantly more dominant than in tumor.

The length of the CDR3 is 18 residues. In germline, CDR1 is DFQATT, CDR2 SNEGSKA (reference sequence). Trimming removed 5 bases from V and 3 bases from J; junction bases left unmatched: 20. RNA was extracted from bulk tissue without any cell sorting. Distant lung tissue was collected more than 3 cm away from the tumor edge. The receptor was isolated from a woman in her 70s with non-small cell lung cancer. This rearrangement joins TRBV20-1 to TRBJ2-3; 7 bases agree with TRBD2. Material for sequencing was distant non-tumor lung tissue. The CDR3: CSAEQASGDITSTDTQYF. The CDR3 DNA reads as TGCAGTGCTGAGCAGGCTAGCGGAGACATCACTAGTACAGATACGCAGTATTTT.